This T cell receptor (beta chain) was identified during a study of tumor-infiltrating lymphocytes in primary liver carcinoma. With 5 bases removed from V and 6 bases from J, the gap between germline ends came to 11 bases. CDR3 size: 13 residues. Out of unsorted whole blood came the blood RNA, and germline DNA was extracted as well. The study enrolled treatment-naive patients with chronic HBV infection. General study findings and limits: A significantly higher top-250-clone fraction was found in tumors than in blood (p = 0.039). Because of bulk unsorted sampling, CD4+ and CD8+ repertoires were not subjected to comparison. It was tumor-adjacent and tumor-blood pairs that overlapped less than tumor region pairs did.

Total RNA amounting to 450 to 500 ng was the source from which TCR beta cDNA was made with a constant-region primer. Three nested multiplex PCR rounds, a slightly modified ARM-PCR method, built the TCR beta libraries. Use of TRBV1-TRBV30 forward primers with a C-beta reverse primer characterized the first two PCR rounds, which lasted about 10 cycles each. Using its own MiXCR run on the multiplex PCR reads, TCRdb lists one record per CDR3 protein. The data hold fewer than 350,000 distinct CDR3 sequences, with 65% observed a single time. Points on this clonotype: Its specificity is not known. Possible read error: a much larger clone is one base away. No conserved phenylalanine or tryptophan ends this CDR3, so it is likely a read error.

The chain joins TRBV12-3 or TRBV12-4 to TRBJ1-5, with D perhaps matching TRBD1 (5 bases). The TCR comes from a man aged 40-50 years with primary liver carcinoma and hepatitis B virus infection. The sequenced sample consisted of peripheral blood. The CDR3 DNA sequence: TGTGCCAGCAGTAGGGACGTGGGTCAGCCCCAGCATTCT. It encodes CASSRDVGQPQHS.